This T cell receptor beta chain was profiled in a study of shared clonotypes between healthy human individuals. The V and J ends lost 2 bases and 5 bases respectively, with 22 bases between them. CDR3 length equals 17 residues. Per germline, CDR1 SGHDT and CDR2 YYEEEE. Naive CD8 cells were CD45RO-negative, positively selected for CCR7, excluding terminally differentiated effector memory CD45RA+ cells. TCRdb's table, derived via immunoSEQ multiplex PCR, lists solely in-frame clones and lacks some. The repertoire has some 2.1 million clones, just under 95% of them found once; the top ten carry around 1.7%.

V and J are TRBV5-6 and TRBJ1-2; D unresolved. The sequence was collected from a man younger than 30 in good health. Some clones in this sample may be carry-over from other donors' samples. Sequenced: naive CD8+ T cells from PBMCs. DNA of the CDR3: TGTGCCAGCAGCTTTGATCAGAGTCACATATCGTCTTATGGCTACACCTTC. Residues: CASSFDQSHISSYGYTF.